The 17 T cell receptor beta chains given below trace back to one sample, sequenced in a study of shared clonotypes between healthy human individuals. Terminally differentiated effector memory CD45RA+ cells were excluded from the naive CD8 cells, which were CD45RO-negative and positively selected for CCR7. Some clones are missing from TCRdb's copy, which holds only in-frame ones; the method was immunoSEQ multiplex PCR. The sample has 550,000 to 750,000 clones, 90% to 95% seen once. Sample: naive CD8+ T cells sorted from blood. The receptor set was obtained from a man younger than 45 in good health.

The genes are TRBV7-9 and TRBJ2-3; D is unclear. The V gene's germline CDR1 is SEHNR and CDR2 FQNEAQ (reference sequence). V was trimmed by 2 bases and J by 4 bases, leaving 7 bases between them. CDR3 length: 13 residues. Here the CDR3 reads CASSLLAADTQYF. In DNA, the CDR3 is TGTGCCAGCAGCTTACTCGCGGCAGATACGCAGTATTTT.

CDR3 nucleotides: TGTGCCAGCAGCTCTCAAGCTAGCGGGAGGGCCCTCTACGAGCAGTACTTC. It codes for CASSSQASGRALYEQYF. The rearrangement uses TRBV7-9 and TRBJ2-7, with TRBD2 matching over 12 bases. This CDR3 is 17 amino acids long. V was clipped by 4 bases and J by 3 bases; unmatched bases: 10. The germline CDR1 and CDR2 sequences are SEHNR and FQNEAQ (reference sequence). Full variable domain (rest looked up from reference TRBV7-9 and TRBJ2-7): DTGVSQNPRHKITKRGQNVTFRCDPISEHNRLYWYRQTLGQGPEFLTYFQNEAQLEKSRLLSDRFSAERPKGSFSTLEIQRTEQGDSAMYLCASSSQASGRALYEQYFGPGTRLTVT.

The chain is built from TRBV29-1 and TRBJ1-2, with 9 positions matching TRBD1. J gave up 3 bases and V 3 bases, and 17 bases lay outside the gene matches. CDR1 and CDR2 (germline): SQVTM, ANQGSEA. This CDR3 has 18 amino acids. The CDR3 is CSVESGQGRGTLDYGYTF. The CDR3 coding sequence is TGCAGCGTTGAGTCCGGACAGGGGCGCGGAACTCTGGACTATGGCTACACCTTC.

The chain links TRBV7-6 to TRBJ2-3; 7 bases line up with TRBD2. The CDR3 has 14 amino acids. Germline trimming cut 5 bases from V and 6 bases from J; bases unmatched to any gene: 8. The germline V gene has CDR1 SGHVS and CDR2 FNYEAQ. CDR3 sequence: CASSPVGEGDTQYF. In nucleotides, the CDR3 is TGTGCCAGCAGCCCCGTAGGGGAGGGGGATACGCAGTATTTT. The whole variable domain, filled in from reference TRBV7-6 and TRBJ2-3, reads GAGVSQSPRYKVTKRGQDVALRCDPISGHVSLYWYRQALGQGPEFLTYFNYEAQQDKSGLPNDRFSAERPEGSISTLTIQRTEQRDSAMYRCASSPVGEGDTQYFGPGTRLTVL.

The genes are TRBV7-9 and TRBJ1-1; D is perhaps TRBD1 (5 bases). The CDR3 sequence is 16 residues long. Germline lookup yields CDR1 SEHNR and CDR2 FQNEAQ (reference sequence). V was trimmed by 7 bases and J by 4 bases, leaving 22 bases between them. The CDR3 loop is CASTGEGTSFSTEAFF. Here the CDR3 DNA reads TGTGCCAGCACCGGGGAGGGGACCTCTTTTAGCACTGAAGCTTTCTTT. Based on the CDR3 plus reference TRBV7-9 and TRBJ1-1, the full variable domain is DTGVSQNPRHKITKRGQNVTFRCDPISEHNRLYWYRQTLGQGPEFLTYFQNEAQLEKSRLLSDRFSAERPKGSFSTLEIQRTEQGDSAMYLCASTGEGTSFSTEAFFGQGTRLTVV.

The genes are TRBV5-8 and TRBJ1-1; D is uncertain. The length of the CDR3 is 14 residues. Germline V gene sequence: CDR1 SGHTS, CDR2 YDEGEE. Trimming left V 6 bases short and J 4 bases short, with 16 bases between. The CDR3 DNA is TGTGCCAGCAACCCCCCCAGTTGGGCCACTGAAGCTTTCTTT. Translation gives CASNPPSWATEAFF. Full variable domain (rest looked up from reference TRBV5-8 and TRBJ1-1): EAGVTQSPTHLIKTRGQQATLRCSPISGHTSVYWYQQALGLGLQFLLWYDEGEERNRGNFPPRFSGRQFPNYSSELNVNALELEDSALYLCASNPPSWATEAFFGQGTRLTVV.

The chain carries TRBV13 and TRBJ2-6; D ambiguous. Germline V gene sequence: CDR1 PRHDT, CDR2 FYEKMQ (reference sequence). The CDR3 sequence is 15 residues long. V lost 1 base and J 0 bases, leaving 4 bases between the germline ends. In DNA form, the CDR3 reads TGTGCCAGCAGCTTAGTTAACTCTGGGGCCAACGTCCTGACTTTC. It codes for CASSLVNSGANVLTF. The full variable domain, with the rest looked up from reference TRBV13 and TRBJ2-6, is AAGVIQSPRHLIKEKRETATLKCYPIPRHDTVYWYQQGPGQDPQFLISFYEKMQSDKGSIPDRFSAQQFSDYHSELNMSSLELGDSALYFCASSLVNSGANVLTFGAGSRLTVL.

The J gene is TRBJ2-7, the V gene TRBV29-1; tentative D call: TRBD1 (6 bases). Per the germline V gene, CDR1 is SQVTM and CDR2 is ANQGSEA. The germline V and J ends were trimmed by 5 bases and 2 bases, with 16 bases remaining between them. The CDR3 is made up of 14 amino acids. The CDR3 nucleotides are TGCAGCGTTTTCGAGGGGGACGGAACCTACGAGCAGTACTTC. Translation gives CSVFEGDGTYEQYF.

V usage is TRBV27 and J usage is TRBJ2-2; perhaps TRBD2 as D (6 bases). With 2 bases removed from V and 8 bases from J, the gap between germline ends came to 15 bases. There are 15 residues in the CDR3. Germline-derived CDR1 and CDR2 are MNHEY and SMNVEV (reference sequence). CDR3 nucleotide sequence: TGTGCCAGCAGTTTAGGGACTCCTCTTCTTGGGGAGCTGTTTTTT. Protein product: CASSLGTPLLGELFF.

This clone has just a few counts. One end of the junction is discordant with germline, which a read error may explain. The V call is TRBV18, the J call TRBJ1-1; perhaps TRBD1 as D (5 bases). The CDR3 extends over 15 amino acids. The germline CDR1 and CDR2 sequences are KGHSH and LQKENI. The DNA for the CDR3 is TGTGCCAGCACACCATCGGGGCGGTTGAACACTGAAGCTTTCTTT. As protein: CASTPSGRLNTEAFF.

The chain couples TRBV27 to TRBJ2-1; TRBD2 aligns across 8 bases. J gave up 0 bases and V 10 bases, and 5 bases lay outside the gene matches. CDR1 is MNHEY, CDR2 SMNVEV, per germline (reference sequence). The CDR3 sequence is 14 residues long. The CDR3 DNA sequence: TGTGCCATATCCACTAGCGGCTCCTACAATGAGCAGTTCTTC. This encodes CAISTSGSYNEQFF.

The chain carries TRBV14 and TRBJ2-7; D gene ambiguous. CDR1 is SGHDN, CDR2 FVKESK, per germline. Trimming removed 0 bases from V and 1 base from J, with 19 bases in between. CDR3 size: 18 residues. Here the CDR3 DNA reads TGTGCCAGCAGCCAAGATTCGGCCCTAACTACCCAATCCTACGAGCAGTACTTC. Translating gives CASSQDSALTTQSYEQYF.

V is TRBV2 and J is TRBJ1-5; TRBD1 matches 8 bases. The junction had 8 bases not matched to a gene; V was cut back by 6 bases and J by 1 base. This CDR3 comprises 16 residues. CDR1 is SNHLY, CDR2 FYNNEI, per germline. Here the CDR3 reads CASSEYDRGSNQPQHF. The CDR3, as DNA: TGTGCCAGCAGCGAATACGACAGGGGAAGCAATCAGCCCCAGCATTTT.

In its sample, this clone was seen once. In DNA, the CDR3 is TGTGCCAGCAGCACCGGGACTAGTGAAGAGACCCAGTACTTC. This sequence encodes CASSTGTSEETQYF. The chain couples TRBV13 to TRBJ2-5; 8 bases line up with TRBD2. Germline V lookup: CDR1 PRHDT, CDR2 FYEKMQ (reference sequence). This CDR3 spans 14 amino acids. With 5 bases clipped from V and 3 bases from J, the junction kept 5 bases outside the gene matches.

This sequence joins TRBV7-6 and TRBJ2-1; TRBD2 agrees at 11 bases. With 4 bases clipped from V and 3 bases from J, the junction kept 14 bases outside the gene matches. This CDR3 has 19 residues. Per the germline V gene, CDR1 is SGHVS and CDR2 is FNYEAQ. CDR3 sequence: CASSSQGATSGSRYNEQFF. As DNA, the CDR3 is TGTGCCAGCAGCTCACAGGGGGCAACTAGCGGGAGTCGCTACAATGAGCAGTTCTTC. The whole variable domain, remainder taken from reference TRBV7-6 and TRBJ2-1, is GAGVSQSPRYKVTKRGQDVALRCDPISGHVSLYWYRQALGQGPEFLTYFNYEAQQDKSGLPNDRFSAERPEGSISTLTIQRTEQRDSAMYRCASSSQGATSGSRYNEQFFGPGTRLTVL.

The chain uses TRBV28 and TRBJ2-1; 12 bases map to TRBD2. V trimming: 3 bases; J trimming: 0 bases; junction bases outside the gene matches: 9. Germline V gene data show CDR1 as MDHEN and CDR2 as SYDVKM. The CDR3 spans 19 residues. CDR3 loop: CASSFYLAGGPLSYNEQFF. CDR3 DNA sequence: TGTGCCAGCAGTTTTTATCTAGCGGGAGGGCCCCTCTCCTACAATGAGCAGTTCTTC.

The chain recombines TRBV7-9 with TRBJ2-1; a possible D gene is TRBD2 (6 bases). The germline V gene has CDR1 SEHNR and CDR2 FQNEAQ (reference sequence). The CDR3 is 14 amino acids. Trimming pared 6 bases from V and 5 bases from J, leaving 14 bases between. CDR3 nucleotide sequence: TGTGCCAGCAGTACAGGTCTAGCGAACAATGAGCAGTTCTTC. Encoded protein: CASSTGLANNEQFF. Full variable domain (remainder filled in from reference TRBV7-9 and TRBJ2-1): DTGVSQNPRHKITKRGQNVTFRCDPISEHNRLYWYRQTLGQGPEFLTYFQNEAQLEKSRLLSDRFSAERPKGSFSTLEIQRTEQGDSAMYLCASSTGLANNEQFFGPGTRLTVL.